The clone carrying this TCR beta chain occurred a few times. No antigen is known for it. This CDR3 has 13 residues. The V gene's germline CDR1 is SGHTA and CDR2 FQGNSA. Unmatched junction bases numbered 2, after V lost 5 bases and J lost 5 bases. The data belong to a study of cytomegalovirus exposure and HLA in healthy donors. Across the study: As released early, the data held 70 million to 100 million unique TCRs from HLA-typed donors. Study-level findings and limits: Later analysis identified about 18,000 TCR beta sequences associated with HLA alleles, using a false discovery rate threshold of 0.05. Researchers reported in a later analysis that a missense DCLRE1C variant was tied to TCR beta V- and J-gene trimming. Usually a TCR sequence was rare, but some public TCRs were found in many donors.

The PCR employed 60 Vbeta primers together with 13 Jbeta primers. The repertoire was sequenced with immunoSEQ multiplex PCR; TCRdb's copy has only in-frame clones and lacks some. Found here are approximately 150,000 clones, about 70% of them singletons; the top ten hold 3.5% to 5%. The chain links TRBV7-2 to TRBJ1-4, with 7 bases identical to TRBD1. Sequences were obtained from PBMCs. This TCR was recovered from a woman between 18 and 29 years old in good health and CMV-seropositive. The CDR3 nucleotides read TGTGCCAGCAGCCGACAGGGAAATGAAAAACTGTTTTTT. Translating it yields CASSRQGNEKLFF.